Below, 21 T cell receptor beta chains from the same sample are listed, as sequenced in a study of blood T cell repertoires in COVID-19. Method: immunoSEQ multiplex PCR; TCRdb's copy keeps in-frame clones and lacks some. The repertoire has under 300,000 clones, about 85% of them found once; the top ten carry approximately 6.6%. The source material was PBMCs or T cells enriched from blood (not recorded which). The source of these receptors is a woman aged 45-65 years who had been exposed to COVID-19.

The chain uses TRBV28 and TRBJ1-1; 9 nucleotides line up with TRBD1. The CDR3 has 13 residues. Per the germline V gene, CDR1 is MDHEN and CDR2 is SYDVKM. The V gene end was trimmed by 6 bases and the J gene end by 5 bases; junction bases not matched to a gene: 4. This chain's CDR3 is CASRPQGATEAFF. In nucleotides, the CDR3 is TGTGCCAGCAGGCCACAGGGGGCGACTGAAGCTTTCTTT.

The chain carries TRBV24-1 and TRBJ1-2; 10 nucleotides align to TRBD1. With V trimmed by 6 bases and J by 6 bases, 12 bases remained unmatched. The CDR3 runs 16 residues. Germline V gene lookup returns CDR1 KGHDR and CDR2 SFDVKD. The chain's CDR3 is CATSSPRTGGVNGYTF. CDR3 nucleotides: TGTGCCACCAGTAGTCCCCGGACAGGGGGGGTGAATGGCTACACCTTC.

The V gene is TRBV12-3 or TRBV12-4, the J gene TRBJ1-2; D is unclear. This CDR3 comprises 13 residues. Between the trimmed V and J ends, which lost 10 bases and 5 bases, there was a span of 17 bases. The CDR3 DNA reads TGTGCCACCAGACGAGGGTTCCGGTATGGCTACACCTTC. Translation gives CATRRGFRYGYTF.

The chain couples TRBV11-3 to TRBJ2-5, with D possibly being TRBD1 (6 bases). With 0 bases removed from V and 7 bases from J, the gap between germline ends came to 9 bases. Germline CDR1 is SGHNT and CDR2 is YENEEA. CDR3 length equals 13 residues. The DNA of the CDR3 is TGTGCCAGCAGCTTAGAGGGGGCATGGACCCAGTACTTC. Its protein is CASSLEGAWTQYF.

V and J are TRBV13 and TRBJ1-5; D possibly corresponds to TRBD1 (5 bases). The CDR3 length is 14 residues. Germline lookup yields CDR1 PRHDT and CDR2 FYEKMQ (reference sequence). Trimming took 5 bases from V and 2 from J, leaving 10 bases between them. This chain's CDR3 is CASSVGGGNQPQHF. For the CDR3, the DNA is TGTGCCAGCAGCGTCGGGGGTGGCAATCAGCCCCAGCATTTT.

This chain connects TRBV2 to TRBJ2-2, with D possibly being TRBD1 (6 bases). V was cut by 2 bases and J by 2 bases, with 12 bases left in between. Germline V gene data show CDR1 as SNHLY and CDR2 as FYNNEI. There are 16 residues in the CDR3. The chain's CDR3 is CASSEPGTLNTGELFF. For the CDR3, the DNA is TGTGCCAGCAGTGAACCGGGGACACTAAACACCGGGGAGCTGTTTTTT.

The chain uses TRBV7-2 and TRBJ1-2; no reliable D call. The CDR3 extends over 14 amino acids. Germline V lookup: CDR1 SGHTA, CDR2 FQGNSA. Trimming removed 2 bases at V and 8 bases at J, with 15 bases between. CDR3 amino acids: CASSLNTAQRGYTF. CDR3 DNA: TGTGCCAGCAGCTTAAATACCGCTCAACGGGGCTACACCTTC.

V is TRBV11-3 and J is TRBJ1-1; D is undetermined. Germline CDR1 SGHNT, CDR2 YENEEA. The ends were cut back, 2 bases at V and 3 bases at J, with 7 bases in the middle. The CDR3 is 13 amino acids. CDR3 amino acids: CASSLQVDTEAFF. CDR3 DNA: TGTGCCAGCAGCTTACAGGTTGACACTGAAGCTTTCTTT.

The CDR3 sequence: CSVVRQTINSPLHF. The CDR3 nucleotides are TGCAGCGTTGTCAGGCAGACGATCAATTCACCCCTCCACTTT. The chain employs TRBV29-1 and TRBJ1-6; D remains unclear. Germline CDR1 reads SQVTM; CDR2 reads ANQGSEA. This CDR3 region has 14 residues. V dropped 4 bases and J dropped 7 bases, with 14 bases sitting between them.

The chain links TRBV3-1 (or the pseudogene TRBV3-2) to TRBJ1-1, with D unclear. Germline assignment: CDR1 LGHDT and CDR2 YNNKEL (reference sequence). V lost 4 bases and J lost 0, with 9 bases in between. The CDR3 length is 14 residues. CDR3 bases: TGTGCCAGCAGCCCGGGAACCGTGAACACTGAAGCTTTCTTT. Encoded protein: CASSPGTVNTEAFF.

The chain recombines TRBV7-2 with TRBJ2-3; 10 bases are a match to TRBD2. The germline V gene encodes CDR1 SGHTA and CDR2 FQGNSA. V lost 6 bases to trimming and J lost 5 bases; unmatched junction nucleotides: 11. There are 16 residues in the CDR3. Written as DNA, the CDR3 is TGTGCCAGCAGTCGAAGAGCGGGGGGGCAGGGAGATACGCAGTATTTT. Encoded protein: CASSRRAGGQGDTQYF.

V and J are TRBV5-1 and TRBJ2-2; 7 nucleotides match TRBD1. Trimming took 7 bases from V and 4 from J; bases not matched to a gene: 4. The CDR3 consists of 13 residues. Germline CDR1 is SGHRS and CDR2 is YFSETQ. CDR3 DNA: TGCGCCAGCGGTGACAGGGTCACCGGGGAGCTGTTTTTT. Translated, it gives CASGDRVTGELFF.

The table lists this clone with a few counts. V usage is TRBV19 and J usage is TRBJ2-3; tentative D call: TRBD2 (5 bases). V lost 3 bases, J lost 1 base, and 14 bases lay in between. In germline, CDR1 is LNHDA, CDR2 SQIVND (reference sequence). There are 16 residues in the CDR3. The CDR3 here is CASSIVAGEGTDTQYF. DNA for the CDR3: TGTGCCAGTAGTATTGTTGCCGGGGAAGGCACAGATACGCAGTATTTT.

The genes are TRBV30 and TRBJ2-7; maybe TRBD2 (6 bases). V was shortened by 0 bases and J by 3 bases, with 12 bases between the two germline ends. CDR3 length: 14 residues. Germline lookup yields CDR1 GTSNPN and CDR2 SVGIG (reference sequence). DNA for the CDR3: TGTGCCTGGAGTGTACTCAAGGGAGGCTACGAGCAGTACTTC. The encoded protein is CAWSVLKGGYEQYF.

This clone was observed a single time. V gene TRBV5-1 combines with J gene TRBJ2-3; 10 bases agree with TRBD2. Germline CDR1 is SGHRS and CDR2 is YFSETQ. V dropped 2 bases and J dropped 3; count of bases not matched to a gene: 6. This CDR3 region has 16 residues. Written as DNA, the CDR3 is TGCGCCAGCAGCTTCAGTAGCGGGGGGCGGACAGATACGCAGTATTTT. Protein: CASSFSSGGRTDTQYF.

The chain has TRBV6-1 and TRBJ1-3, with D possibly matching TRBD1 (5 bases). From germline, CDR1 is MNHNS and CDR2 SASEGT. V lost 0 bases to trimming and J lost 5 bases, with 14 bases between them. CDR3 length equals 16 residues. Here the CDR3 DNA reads TGTGCCAGCAGTGAAGCGAGCGGGGGAACAAGAAACACCATATATTTT. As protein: CASSEASGGTRNTIYF.

CDR3 DNA sequence: TGTGCCAGCAGCCTGGGAGCGGGCAGTAAAAATTCACCCCTCCACTTT. It codes for CASSLGAGSKNSPLHF. This sequence joins TRBV5-4 and TRBJ1-6; D is ambiguous. Looked up from germline, CDR1 is SGHNT and CDR2 is YYREEE (reference sequence). V shed 4 bases and J shed 7 bases, with 18 bases lying between them. This CDR3 has 16 residues.

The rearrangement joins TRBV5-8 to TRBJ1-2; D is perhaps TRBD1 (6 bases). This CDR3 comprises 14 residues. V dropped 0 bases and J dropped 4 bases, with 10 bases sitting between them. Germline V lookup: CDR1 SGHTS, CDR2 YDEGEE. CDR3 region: CASSLDREGYGYTF. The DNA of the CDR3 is TGTGCCAGCAGCTTGGACAGGGAGGGCTATGGCTACACCTTC.

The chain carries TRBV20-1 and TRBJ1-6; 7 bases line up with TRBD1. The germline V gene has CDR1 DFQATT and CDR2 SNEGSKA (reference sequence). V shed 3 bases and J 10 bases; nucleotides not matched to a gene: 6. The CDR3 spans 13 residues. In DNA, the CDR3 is TGCAGTGCTAGTGGGGACAGAGGGTCACCCCTCCACTTT. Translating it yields CSASGDRGSPLHF.

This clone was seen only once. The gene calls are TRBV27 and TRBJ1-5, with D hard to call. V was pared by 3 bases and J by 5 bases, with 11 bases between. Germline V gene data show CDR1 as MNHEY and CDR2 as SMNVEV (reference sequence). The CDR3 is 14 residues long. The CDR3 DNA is TGTGCCAGCAGTTTGAACAGATTCCATCAGCCCCAGCATTTT. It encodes CASSLNRFHQPQHF.

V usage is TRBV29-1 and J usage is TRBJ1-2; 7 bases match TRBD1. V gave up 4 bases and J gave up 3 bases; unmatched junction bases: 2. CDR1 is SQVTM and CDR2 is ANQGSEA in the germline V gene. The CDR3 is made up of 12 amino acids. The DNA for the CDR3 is TGCAGCGTTGCCAGGGGGGACTATGGCTACACCTTC. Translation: CSVARGDYGYTF.